The 27 T cell receptor beta chains presented below share a single source sample, sequenced in a study of early T cells in non-severe SARS-CoV-2 infection. TCRdb recomputed calls from the 5' RACE reads with MiXCR, one row per CDR3 protein. The top ten hold roughly 1.2% of the sample, which has 61,000 or so distinct CDR3 sequences, approximately 12% seen once. The input for sequencing was whole blood, taken at baseline. The source is an adult who was a healthcare worker with PCR-confirmed SARS-CoV-2 infection or an uninfected control (not recorded which). The donor label of this sample is uncertain.

In its sample, this clonotype ranks as medium-sized. The chain couples TRBV11-2 to TRBJ2-2; TRBD1 agrees at 8 bases. The J segment lost 1 base and the V segment lost 5 bases, leaving 6 bases of the junction unmatched. The CDR3 length is 16 residues. CDR1 and CDR2 (germline): SGHAT, FQNNGV. CDR3 DNA sequence: TGTGCCAGCAGCCCAGGACAGGGCGAGAACACCGGGGAGCTGTTTTTT. Amino acid sequence: CASSPGQGENTGELFF.

V usage is TRBV11-2 and J usage is TRBJ1-5; no clear D gene. Trimming removed 6 bases from V and 2 bases from J, with 8 bases in between. Germline CDR1 is SGHAT and CDR2 is FQNNGV. This CDR3 spans 13 amino acids. As DNA, the CDR3 is TGTGCCAGCAGTTTGTGGGGCAATCAGCCCCAGCATTTT. Its translation is CASSLWGNQPQHF.

This clonotype appeared a few times. DNA of the CDR3: TGTGCCGAGCGGGGAAAGACTTTTGGGCAGTACGTC. This encodes CAERGKTFGQYV. The chain couples TRBV19 to TRBJ2-7, with 7 bases fitting TRBD2. The CDR3 is 12 amino acids. In germline, CDR1 is LNHDA, CDR2 SQIVND (reference sequence). The J segment lost 9 bases and the V segment lost 11 bases, leaving 13 bases of the junction unmatched.

By share, this clonotype ranks as medium-sized. The gene calls are TRBV7-2 and TRBJ1-2; unclear D gene. V shed 4 bases and J shed 5 bases, with 8 bases lying between them. This CDR3 is 12 amino acids long. Germline loops: CDR1 SGHTA, CDR2 FQGNSA. CDR3 DNA sequence: TGTGCCAGCAGCTCACAGCATTATGGCTACACCTTC. Residues: CASSSQHYGYTF.

This clonotype was found a few times. V is TRBV5-4 and J is TRBJ2-7, with TRBD2 as a possible D gene (6 bases). V lost 3 bases and J 6 bases, leaving 13 bases between the germline ends. Per the germline V gene, CDR1 is SGHNT and CDR2 is YYREEE (reference sequence). The CDR3 consists of 13 residues. The CDR3 sequence is CASSSGLSSEQYV. Written as DNA, the CDR3 is TGTGCCAGCAGCTCGGGACTCTCGAGCGAGCAGTACGTC.

This clonotype was seen many times. The chain combines TRBV10-2 with TRBJ2-5; TRBD2 matches 7 bases. From germline, CDR1 is WSHSY and CDR2 SAAADI. This CDR3 region has 19 residues. J was trimmed by 5 bases and V by 4 bases; bases with no gene match: 22. The CDR3 sequence is CASSGAGSSDPRMTETQYF. CDR3 coding DNA: TGCGCCAGCAGTGGAGCGGGGAGCAGTGACCCGAGGATGACGGAGACCCAGTACTTC.

This chain uses TRBV12-3 or TRBV12-4 with TRBJ2-2, with 10 bases matching TRBD2. Unmatched junction bases numbered 13, after V lost 5 bases and J lost 7 bases. The CDR3 extends over 17 amino acids. This CDR3 reads CASSPEGAGGPIGELFF. The CDR3 DNA follows: TGTGCCAGCAGTCCCGAGGGAGCGGGGGGGCCTATCGGGGAGCTGTTTTTT.

The chain joins TRBV5-4 to TRBJ2-4, with TRBD2 identical over 13 bases. The CDR3 runs 15 residues. Germline V gene lookup returns CDR1 SGHNT and CDR2 YYREEE (reference sequence). V shed 4 bases, J shed 15 bases, and the junction held 13 bases outside the gene matches. CDR3 nucleotides: TGTGCCAGCAGCAGTTGGGCGGGGACTAGCGGGGTTTCGTACTTC. Its protein is CASSSWAGTSGVSYF.

The chain is built from TRBV14 and TRBJ2-1, with 10 positions matching TRBD1. Losses at the gene ends were 0 bases for V and 8 bases for J; bases not matched to a gene: 4. Germline CDR1 SGHDN, CDR2 FVKESK. The CDR3 has 15 amino acids. In DNA form, the CDR3 reads TGTGCCAGCAGCCAAGAGGGGGGACAGGGGTATGAGCAGTTCTTC. It specifies CASSQEGGQGYEQFF.

In its sample, this clonotype was seen a few times. This chain connects TRBV10-3 to TRBJ1-6; TRBD1 matches at 8 bases. The CDR3 is 15 amino acids. V lost 6 bases to trimming and J lost 7 bases; unmatched junction nucleotides: 8. The germline V gene encodes CDR1 ENHRY and CDR2 SYGVKD. CDR3 loop: CAIRENRGSNSPLHF. CDR3 bases: TGTGCCATCAGGGAGAACAGGGGGTCCAATTCACCCCTCCACTTT.

This clonotype has just a few counts. The chain couples TRBV3-1 to TRBJ1-3; unclear D gene. Germline V gives CDR1 LGHDT, CDR2 YNNKEL (reference sequence). Trimming removed 4 bases from V and 0 bases from J, with 7 bases in between. This CDR3 is built from 14 residues. The CDR3 DNA is TGTGCCAGCAGCCCCCAGAGCTCTGGAAACACCATATATTTT. This codes for CASSPQSSGNTIYF.

This clonotype has ten or more counts. The rearrangement links TRBV18 to TRBJ2-1, with D tentatively TRBD1 or TRBD2 (6 bases each). Trimming cost V 3 bases and J 2 bases, with 8 bases left between them. The CDR3 extends over 14 amino acids. Germline CDR1 is KGHSH and CDR2 is LQKENI. The CDR3 loop is CASSPGGTYNEQFF. CDR3 nucleotides: TGTGCCAGCTCACCGGGGGGCACCTACAATGAGCAGTTCTTC.

This clonotype has only one observation. This chain links TRBV20-1 with TRBJ1-5; D uncertain. Germline CDR1 is DFQATT and CDR2 is SNEGSKA (reference sequence). The V and J ends lost 5 bases and 4 bases respectively, with 15 bases between them. There are 14 residues in the CDR3. The CDR3 loop reads CSAAVRGGNQPQHF. The CDR3 bases are TGCAGTGCTGCGGTACGTGGTGGTAATCAGCCCCAGCATTTT.

This clonotype was found a few times. The V call is TRBV20-1, the J call TRBJ2-1; D remains ambiguous. The germline V gene encodes CDR1 DFQATT and CDR2 SNEGSKA (reference sequence). Trimming took off 0 bases at V and 10 bases at J, with 7 bases between the two ends. The CDR3 loop spans 11 amino acids. The CDR3: CSARDRGEQFF. For the CDR3, the DNA is TGCAGTGCTAGAGATCGAGGAGAGCAGTTCTTC.

V usage is TRBV4-2 and J usage is TRBJ2-6; 8 positions match TRBD1. The CDR3 loop spans 18 amino acids. J was trimmed by 2 bases and V by 0 bases; bases with no gene match: 6. Germline-derived CDR1 and CDR2 are LGHNA and YNFKEQ. The chain's CDR3 is CASSQDRTGTAGANVLTF. The CDR3 DNA follows: TGTGCCAGCAGCCAAGATCGGACAGGGACAGCTGGGGCCAACGTCCTGACTTTC.

The chain employs TRBV12-3 or TRBV12-4 and TRBJ2-1; 7 nucleotides match TRBD1. The CDR3 covers 14 residues. V gave up 3 bases and J gave up 6 bases; unmatched junction bases: 5. CDR3 region: CASSFRAGGNEQFF. For the CDR3, the DNA is TGTGCCAGCAGTTTTAGGGCAGGGGGCAATGAGCAGTTCTTC.

There are many counts of this clonotype. This rearrangement joins TRBV18 to TRBJ2-7; D perhaps matches TRBD2 (6 bases). Germline V CDR1 and CDR2: KGHSH, LQKENI. V dropped 6 bases and J dropped 2 bases, with 17 bases sitting between them. The CDR3 runs 15 residues. The CDR3 DNA reads as TGTGCCAGCTCGCCCTCCGGGACTCAAACCTACGAGCAGTACGTC. Protein sequence: CASSPSGTQTYEQYV.

The chain carries TRBV5-1 and TRBJ2-7; D may be TRBD1 (6 bases). In germline, CDR1 is SGHRS, CDR2 YFSETQ. V was pared by 6 bases and J by 0 bases, with 13 bases between. The CDR3 is 14 residues long. This CDR3 reads CASKQGTSSYEQYV. In nucleotides, the CDR3 is TGCGCCAGCAAGCAGGGGACAAGCTCCTACGAGCAGTACGTC.

This chain links TRBV5-1 with TRBJ2-2, with 7 bases lining up with TRBD1. The CDR3 is 16 amino acids. CDR1 SGHRS and CDR2 YFSETQ come from the germline V gene. The J segment lost 0 bases and the V segment lost 5 bases, leaving 7 bases of the junction unmatched. The CDR3 DNA is TGCGCCAGCAGGCCGGGACAGCTTACGAACACCGGGGAGCTGTTTTTT. This translates into CASRPGQLTNTGELFF. The full variable domain, its missing parts supplied by reference TRBV5-1 and TRBJ2-2, is KAGVTQTPRYLIKTRGQQVTLSCSPISGHRSVSWYQQTPGQGLQFLFEYFSETQRNKGNFPGRFSGRQFSNSRSEMNVSTLELGDSALYLCASRPGQLTNTGELFFGEGSRLTVL.

The V gene is TRBV18, the J gene TRBJ2-5; D is uncertain. V was trimmed by 0 bases and J by 13 bases, leaving 15 bases between them. In germline, CDR1 is KGHSH, CDR2 LQKENI. This CDR3 has 13 amino acids. DNA of the CDR3: TGTGCCAGCTCACCACCCAACCCTGAGGCCACGTACTTC. It is translated as CASSPPNPEATYF. Drawing the rest from reference TRBV18 and TRBJ2-5, the complete variable domain is NAGVMQNPRHLVRRRGQEARLRCSPMKGHSHVYWYRQLPEEGLKFMVYLQKENIIDESGMPKERFSAEFPKEGPSILRIQQVVRGDSAAYFCASSPPNPEATYFGPGTRLLVL.

The chain employs TRBV6-1 and TRBJ2-3; 10 nucleotides agree with TRBD1. Germline V gene data show CDR1 as MNHNS and CDR2 as SASEGT. This CDR3 has 17 residues. Losses at the gene ends were 4 bases for V and 7 bases for J; bases not matched to a gene: 14. For the CDR3, the DNA is TGTGCCAGCAGTGGCCCGACAGGGGGCAGGCACACGAATACGCAGTATTTT. This sequence encodes CASSGPTGGRHTNTQYF.

CDR3 nucleotide sequence: TGTGCCAGTAGTATTGGAGCAATCCCCCACGAGCAGTACGTC. Its protein is CASSIGAIPHEQYV. This rearrangement joins TRBV19 to TRBJ2-7, with D hard to call. This CDR3 spans 14 amino acids. Trimming took 3 bases from V and 5 from J, leaving 14 bases between them. The germline CDR1 and CDR2 sequences are LNHDA and SQIVND (reference sequence).

CDR3 residues: CASSYWDGEETQYF. The CDR3 DNA is TGTGCCAGCAGCTATTGGGACGGGGAAGAGACCCAGTACTTC. The chain is built from TRBV5-5 and TRBJ2-5, with D perhaps TRBD1 or TRBD2 (5 bases each). Trimming removed 3 bases from V and 3 bases from J, with 12 bases in between. The CDR3 is made up of 14 amino acids. Germline loops: CDR1 SGHKS, CDR2 YYEKEE (reference sequence).

This clonotype has a single count. The chain is built from TRBV20-1 and TRBJ1-4; D not resolved. CDR1 and CDR2 (germline): DFQATT, SNEGSKA (reference sequence). CDR3 length: 12 residues. V lost 5 bases to trimming and J lost 7 bases, with 11 bases between them. The CDR3 spells CSAVTESEKLFF. Here the CDR3 DNA reads TGCAGTGCTGTTACAGAGAGTGAAAAACTGTTTTTT.

J is TRBJ2-5 and V is TRBV30; D uncertain. This CDR3 region has 11 residues. The germline V gene encodes CDR1 GTSNPN and CDR2 SVGIG (reference sequence). V lost 2 bases to trimming and J lost 5 bases, with 6 bases between them. This CDR3 reads CAWSMWETQYF. DNA for the CDR3: TGTGCCTGGAGTATGTGGGAGACCCAGTACTTC. Full variable domain (rest looked up from reference TRBV30 and TRBJ2-5): SQTIHQWPATLVQPVGSPLSLECTVEGTSNPNLYWYRQAAGRGLQLLFYSVGIGQISSEVPQNLSASRPQDRQFILSSKKLLLSDSGFYLCAWSMWETQYFGPGTRLLVL.

This clonotype was seen a handful of times. This chain connects TRBV2 to TRBJ1-1, with no clear D. Germline CDR1 reads SNHLY; CDR2 reads FYNNEI. Trimming removed 7 bases at V and 4 bases at J, with 13 bases between. The length of the CDR3 is 13 residues. The CDR3 DNA reads as TGTGCCAGCAAGGTTGGGTGGGGCACTGAAGCTTTCTTT. Its translation: CASKVGWGTEAFF.

This clonotype was detected only a few times. The genes are TRBV30 and TRBJ1-3, with D unresolved. The CDR3 loop spans 12 amino acids. V was trimmed by 4 bases and J by 4 bases, leaving 8 bases between them. Germline assignment: CDR1 GTSNPN and CDR2 SVGIG (reference sequence). DNA for the CDR3: TGTGCCTGGACCGAGAACGGAAACACCATATATTTT. It yields the protein CAWTENGNTIYF.